The entry that follows covers one T cell receptor (beta chain) sequence. This clone's antigen is unknown. No much larger clone exists at a distance of one base, and base qualities are not known. At one collaborating source in Seattle, patients were enrolled during active infection and were followed longitudinally through the course of disease. Each collaborating institution followed its own protocols to collect whole blood in K2EDTA tubes. For TCRbeta analysis, collaborators shipped samples in one of three forms: frozen whole blood, isolated PBMCs, or DNA extracted from either of those sample types. The sample belongs to a study of blood T cell repertoires in COVID-19 (dated by TCRdb to 2018 to 2021). Turning to the overall study: Collaborator samples came from the United States, Italy and Spain and covered acute and convalescent phases of COVID-19. The material from the prospective study consisted of cDNA or gDNA derived from T cells, B-cell-depleted T cells, or PBMCs. Deeply sampled blood TCRbeta repertoires from subjects exposed to, actively infected with, or recovered from COVID-19 were included in the dataset. The repertoires were made available in a free public database intended to serve as a resource for research on the immune response to SARS-CoV-2. Samples were obtained from the ongoing ImmuneRACE study (first 160 participants) and from 1,254 subjects provided by 6 global collaborators. A de-identified subject ID, COVID-19 status, age in years and sex were almost always included in the sample metadata. Where available, HLA class I and class II types were taken from metadata supplied by the sample provider and were not determined by assay-based typing.

TCRbeta CDR3 regions were amplified from genomic DNA by means of the immunoSEQ Assay, a bias-controlled multiplex PCR. Per the original workflow: Nucleated cell counts per sample were estimated from amplification of reference gene primers within the assay. To quantify the absolute abundance of each unique TCRbeta CDR3 rearrangement, sequence reads were collapsed and filtered. For each sample, productive Simpson clonality was calculated by taking the square root of Simpson's diversity index across productive rearrangements. Drawn from immuneACCESS, this table holds only the in-frame rearrangements with V and J called that TCRdb kept. Clones are partly lost; checked studies trace under half to an unresolved V gene and leave the rest unexplained. That table furnishes V, J and clone size, whereas the DNA furnished D and trimming. The table for this sample lists 150,000 to 160,000 clones; approximately 80% of them were counted only once. Around 10% of the sample belongs to the ten largest clones.

Beyond this particular receptor, the publication reports: How much clinical and demographic metadata was included differed by source and by participant, and the metadata was provided uncurated.

The CDR3 sequence holds 14 residues, the cysteine and phenylalanine included. Only CDR3 DNA remains: 42 bases, in frame from the first base. V is clipped by 4 bases and J by 5 bases, and the sequence between their germline boundaries is 14 bases long. The chain was built from TRBV23-1 and TRBJ1-2; the best D guess is TRBD1, with 6 bases matching. TRBV23-1 is an open reading frame whose function is uncertain. This TCR was sampled from a woman aged 55-69 years with COVID-19, enrolled during active disease. Sequencing was performed on peripheral blood. In nucleotide form, the sequence is TGCGCCAGCAGTCGGAGGACAGAGCTTTATGGCTACACCTTC. The resulting protein is CASSRRTELYGYTF.